This T cell receptor beta chain was found in a study of early T cells in non-severe SARS-CoV-2 infection. This clonotype was detected a few times. The CDR3 runs to 16 residues. The V gene's germline CDR1 is SGHRS and CDR2 YFSETQ. V shed 4 bases and J 3 bases; nucleotides not matched to a gene: 6. TCRdb re-called the 5' RACE reads with MiXCR, one entry per CDR3 protein. The table shows about 55,000 distinct CDR3 sequences, with under 15% occurring only once. Specimen: whole blood. This sequence originates from an adult who was a healthcare worker with PCR-confirmed SARS-CoV-2 infection or an uninfected control (not recorded which). This chain links TRBV5-1 with TRBJ2-3, with TRBD2 matching over 12 bases. CDR3 nucleotide sequence: TGCGCCAGCAGCGCGACTAGCGGGAGCCGGACAGATACGCAGTATTTT. This sequence encodes CASSATSGSRTDTQYF.